The clone carrying this T cell receptor (beta chain) was counted only a few times. The data derive from a study of T-cell reconstitution after alpha-beta-depleted transplantation in children. Germline CDR1 and CDR2: SGHVS and FNYEAQ. This CDR3 has 15 residues. V dropped 4 bases and J dropped 3; count of bases not matched to a gene: 7. This sample's TCRbeta library carried unique molecular identifier barcodes. TCRdb ran MiXCR on the PCR reads and lists one entry per CDR3 protein. This sample has a few hundred thousand distinct CDR3 sequences, with about 9.3% found just once. The sequencing here drew on PBMCs from the stem cell graft donor, taken from the stem cell graft. This TCR came from a human donor who donated a stem cell graft to a child with acute lymphoblastic leukemia. V is TRBV7-6 and J is TRBJ2-7; TRBD1 matches at 9 bases. The CDR3 DNA is TGTGCCAGCAGCTCCACGGGACAGGGAGGCTACGAGCAGTACTTC. Its protein product is CASSSTGQGGYEQYF.